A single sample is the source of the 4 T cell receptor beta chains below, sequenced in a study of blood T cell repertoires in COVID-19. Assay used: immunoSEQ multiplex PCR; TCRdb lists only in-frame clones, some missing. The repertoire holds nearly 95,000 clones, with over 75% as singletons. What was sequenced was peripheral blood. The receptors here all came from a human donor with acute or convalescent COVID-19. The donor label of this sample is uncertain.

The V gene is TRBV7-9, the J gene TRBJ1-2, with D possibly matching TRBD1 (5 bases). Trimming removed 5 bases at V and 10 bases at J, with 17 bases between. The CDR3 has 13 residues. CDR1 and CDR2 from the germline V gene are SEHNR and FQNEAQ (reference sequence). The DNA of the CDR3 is TGTGCCAGCAGCGCCTTCCCGCAGGGCCTCTACACCTTC. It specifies CASSAFPQGLYTF.

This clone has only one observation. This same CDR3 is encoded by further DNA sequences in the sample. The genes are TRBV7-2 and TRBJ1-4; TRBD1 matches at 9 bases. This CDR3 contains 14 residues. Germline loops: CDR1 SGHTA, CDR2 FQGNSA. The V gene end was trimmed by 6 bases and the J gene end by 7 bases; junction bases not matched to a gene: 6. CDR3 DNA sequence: TGTGCCAGCAGTTCGGACAGGGGAGGTGAAAAACTGTTTTTT. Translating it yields CASSSDRGGEKLFF.

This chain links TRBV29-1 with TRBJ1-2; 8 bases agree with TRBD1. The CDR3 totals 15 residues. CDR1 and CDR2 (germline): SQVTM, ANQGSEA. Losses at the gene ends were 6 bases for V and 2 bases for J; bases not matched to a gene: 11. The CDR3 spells CSVGGQGAKNYGYTF. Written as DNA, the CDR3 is TGCAGCGTGGGTGGACAGGGAGCAAAAAACTATGGCTACACCTTC.

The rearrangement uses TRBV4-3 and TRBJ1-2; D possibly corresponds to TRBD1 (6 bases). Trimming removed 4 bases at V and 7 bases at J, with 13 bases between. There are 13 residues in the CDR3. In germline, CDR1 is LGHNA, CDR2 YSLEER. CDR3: CASSPRGGSGYTF. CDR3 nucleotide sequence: TGCGCCAGCAGCCCAAGGGGGGGCTCTGGCTACACCTTC.